Sequencing of this T cell receptor beta chain was carried out in a study of cytomegalovirus exposure and HLA in healthy donors. Researchers ran the PCR with 60 Vbeta and 13 Jbeta primers. Produced via immunoSEQ multiplex PCR; TCRdb's table is partial and in-frame only. Of over 150,000 clones in the sample, approximately 80% were seen once. This CDR3 comprises 14 residues. Between the trimmed V and J ends, which lost 4 bases and 4 bases, there was a span of 10 bases. Germline V CDR1 and CDR2: LGHNA, YSLEER. The clonotype comes from a man younger than 35 in good health and CMV-seropositive. This chain connects TRBV4-3 to TRBJ1-4, with D unclear. The source material was PBMCs. The chain's CDR3 is CASSRALNNEKLFF. DNA of the CDR3: TGCGCCAGCAGCCGGGCCCTGAATAATGAAAAACTGTTTTTT.